Below are 22 T cell receptor beta chains sequenced from a single sample in a study of T-cell reconstitution after alpha-beta-depleted transplantation in children. Unique molecular identifiers tagged the TCRbeta library. One entry per CDR3 protein, called by TCRdb with MiXCR from the PCR reads. This repertoire shows about 610,000 distinct CDR3 sequences, 8% to 11% found once; its top ten account for around 4%. Specimen: PBMCs from the stem cell graft donor, collected from the stem cell graft. The receptors shown here come from a human donor who donated a stem cell graft to a child with acute myeloid leukemia.

This clonotype turned up a few times. The rearrangement links TRBV28 to TRBJ2-3, with TRBD2 matching 7 bases. The CDR3 sequence is 17 residues long. The V gene end was trimmed by 3 bases and the J gene end by 8 bases; junction bases not matched to a gene: 17. Germline V gives CDR1 MDHEN, CDR2 SYDVKM. The chain's CDR3 is CASSFPREVGRFATQYF. The CDR3 bases are TGTGCCAGCAGTTTCCCCCGGGAGGTAGGGCGCTTCGCTACGCAGTATTTT. Combining the CDR3 with reference TRBV28 and TRBJ2-3 gives the whole variable domain DVKVTQSSRYLVKRTGEKVFLECVQDMDHENMFWYRQDPGLGLRLIYFSYDVKMKEKGDIPEGYSVSREKKERFSLILESASTNQTSMYLCASSFPREVGRFATQYFGPGTRLTVL.

This clonotype was found many times. The rearrangement uses TRBV10-3 and TRBJ2-3; 10 positions match TRBD1. Germline lookup yields CDR1 ENHRY and CDR2 SYGVKD. V trimming: 6 bases; J trimming: 5 bases; junction bases outside the gene matches: 5. CDR3 length: 14 residues. The CDR3 DNA reads as TGTGCCATCAGGTCGGGACAGGGGCGAGATACGCAGTATTTT. It encodes CAIRSGQGRDTQYF.

The gene calls are TRBV7-9 and TRBJ2-1, with D tentatively TRBD1 or TRBD2 (5 bases each). Trimming removed 4 bases at V and 10 bases at J, with 26 bases between. The CDR3 has 17 amino acids. Germline CDR1 is SEHNR and CDR2 is FQNEAQ (reference sequence). CDR3 sequence (DNA): TGTGCCAGCAGCTCCAAGCCGGGACCAAGGGAGATGTGGGAGCAGTTCTTC. This codes for CASSSKPGPREMWEQFF.

The rearrangement joins TRBV7-3 to TRBJ2-1; no clear D. This CDR3 region has 14 residues. Trimming shortened V by 2 bases and J by 5 bases, and 10 bases separated the two germline ends. CDR1 SGHTA and CDR2 FQGTGA come from the germline V gene. The CDR3 nucleotides are TGTGCCAGCAGCTTATCCCCGGGTAACAATGAGCAGTTCTTC. Its translation: CASSLSPGNNEQFF.

The chain carries TRBV7-2 and TRBJ2-7, with a possible D match to TRBD1 (6 bases). Trimming stripped 5 bases from V and 3 bases from J, with 14 bases between. The CDR3 loop spans 14 amino acids. Germline CDR1 is SGHTA and CDR2 is FQGNSA. The CDR3 loop is CASSPRDTGYEQYF. The CDR3 DNA reads TGTGCCAGCAGCCCTCGGGACACAGGCTACGAGCAGTACTTC.

This clonotype was counted at least ten times. The chain joins TRBV6-1 to TRBJ2-7; 11 nucleotides agree with TRBD2. CDR1 and CDR2 (germline): MNHNS, SASEGT. The CDR3 totals 15 residues. V lost 9 bases and J lost 2; bases outside the gene matches: 9. CDR3 in amino acids: CASQVLAGDTYEQYF. CDR3 sequence (DNA): TGTGCCAGTCAAGTACTAGCGGGGGATACCTACGAGCAGTACTTC.

This clonotype came up a few times. The rearrangement joins TRBV20-1 to TRBJ2-2, with TRBD1 matching over 9 bases. There are 15 residues in the CDR3. Germline V gene data show CDR1 as DFQATT and CDR2 as SNEGSKA (reference sequence). Losses at the gene ends were 6 bases for V and 6 bases for J; bases not matched to a gene: 11. The CDR3 loop is CSADLGTGRPGELFF. The CDR3 DNA reads as TGCAGTGCCGACCTTGGGACAGGGAGGCCCGGGGAGCTGTTTTTT.

The V and J genes are TRBV6-2 or TRBV6-3 and TRBJ1-5, with 7 bases identical to TRBD1. J was trimmed by 1 base and V by 2 bases; bases with no gene match: 8. Germline V gene data show CDR1 as MNHEY and CDR2 as SVGEGT. This CDR3 region has 17 residues. Here the CDR3 DNA reads TGTGCCAGCAGTTACCGAACAGGGGCCCTAAGCAATCAGCCCCAGCATTTT. It specifies CASSYRTGALSNQPQHF.

This clonotype was seen only a few times. The chain links TRBV20-1 to TRBJ2-7; possible D gene TRBD1, 6 bases. The CDR3 sequence is 14 residues long. Germline-derived CDR1 and CDR2 are DFQATT and SNEGSKA (reference sequence). V shed 6 bases and J shed 5 bases, with 20 bases lying between them. CDR3 DNA: TGCAGTGCCGCCAACGGTCAGGGGACCAACGAGCAGTACTTC. Its translation is CSAANGQGTNEQYF.

This clonotype appeared a few times. V and J are TRBV21-1 and TRBJ1-5; the D call TRBD1 from the table was never checked on the DNA. TRBV21-1 is annotated as a pseudogene. The CDR3 spans 16 residues. The CDR3 loop is CASSKLAGQGRQPQHF. For the CDR3, the DNA is TGTGCCAGCAGCAAACTCGCTGGGCAGGGACGACAGCCCCAGCATTTT.

The chain combines TRBV20-1 with TRBJ1-2; 7 nucleotides match TRBD1. The CDR3 spans 13 residues. Per the germline V gene, CDR1 is DFQATT and CDR2 is SNEGSKA (reference sequence). V shed 6 bases and J 2 bases; nucleotides not matched to a gene: 6. The CDR3 coding sequence is TGCAGTGCCCCTGAGGACAGGAACTATGGCTACACCTTC. Translated, it gives CSAPEDRNYGYTF.

The chain combines TRBV28 with TRBJ2-7; the match to TRBD1 covers 9 bases. Trimming cost V 7 bases and J 4 bases; bases outside gene matches: 8. Germline V gene data show CDR1 as MDHEN and CDR2 as SYDVKM. The CDR3 length is 14 residues. This CDR3 is CASTPGTGKYEQYF. CDR3 in DNA: TGTGCCAGCACCCCCGGGACAGGGAAATACGAGCAGTACTTC.

CDR3 amino acids: CASSFPRQPGNDEQFF. The CDR3 bases are TGTGCCAGCAGCTTCCCCCGACAGCCTGGGAACGATGAGCAGTTCTTC. This chain links TRBV7-9 with TRBJ2-1; tentatively, D is TRBD1 (5 bases). The CDR3 runs 16 residues. The V gene lost 3 bases and the J gene lost 8 bases, with 20 bases spanning the gap. Germline V gives CDR1 SEHNR, CDR2 FQNEAQ (reference sequence). The complete variable domain, with remaining parts taken from reference TRBV7-9 and TRBJ2-1, reads DTGVSQNPRHKITKRGQNVTFRCDPISEHNRLYWYRQTLGQGPEFLTYFQNEAQLEKSRLLSDRFSAERPKGSFSTLEIQRTEQGDSAMYLCASSFPRQPGNDEQFFGPGTRLTVL.

This clonotype was seen a few times. This chain connects TRBV5-1 to TRBJ2-3, with TRBD2 matching 8 bases. The trim removed 5 bases at V and 5 bases at J, leaving 7 bases unmatched. The CDR3 runs to 14 residues. The germline CDR1 and CDR2 sequences are SGHRS and YFSETQ. The CDR3: CASSGSGIIDTQYF. CDR3 sequence (DNA): TGCGCCAGCAGTGGTAGCGGGATAATAGATACGCAGTATTTT.

This clonotype showed up many times. The chain uses TRBV6-4 and TRBJ2-3; no firm D call. Germline V gene lookup returns CDR1 MRHNA and CDR2 SNTAGT. Trimming took 0 bases from V and 6 from J, leaving 13 bases between them. The length of the CDR3 is 15 residues. The CDR3 protein is CASSDSMRVGDTQYF. CDR3 DNA: TGTGCCAGCAGTGACTCAATGAGAGTGGGGGATACGCAGTATTTT.

V gene TRBV29-1 combines with J gene TRBJ1-1; D gene unclear. This CDR3 has 13 residues. Trimming took off 6 bases at V and 6 bases at J, with 17 bases between the two ends. The germline V gene encodes CDR1 SQVTM and CDR2 ANQGSEA. The CDR3 sequence is CSVDPTRYPEAFF. The CDR3 DNA sequence: TGCAGCGTGGATCCGACCCGATACCCTGAAGCTTTCTTT.

In this sample, this clonotype turned up many times. The chain uses TRBV25-1 and TRBJ2-3; 10 bases are a match to TRBD1. CDR3 length: 14 amino acids. Germline lookup yields CDR1 MGHDK and CDR2 SYGVNS. Losses at the gene ends were 4 bases for V and 7 bases for J; bases not matched to a gene: 5. The CDR3 coding sequence is TGTGCCAGCAGTGGACAGGGGGCGTCAAATACGCAGTATTTT. This gives the protein CASSGQGASNTQYF.

This clonotype was seen a handful of times. V gene TRBV28 combines with J gene TRBJ2-1, with 7 bases matching TRBD1. CDR3 length equals 16 residues. Trimming at V came to 8 bases and at J to 1 base, leaving 11 bases not matched to a gene. CDR1 is MDHEN, CDR2 SYDVKM, per germline. The CDR3 reads CASGLGTAHSYNEQFF. The CDR3 DNA follows: TGTGCCAGCGGACTTGGGACAGCCCATTCCTACAATGAGCAGTTCTTC.

This chain uses TRBV9 with TRBJ2-7; no clear D gene. The V gene lost 0 bases and the J gene lost 4 bases, with 14 bases spanning the gap. Germline lookup yields CDR1 SGDLS and CDR2 YYNGEE. The CDR3 has 15 residues. CDR3 amino acids: CASSVGDSPRYEQYF. CDR3 sequence (DNA): TGTGCCAGCAGCGTAGGAGACTCGCCACGATACGAGCAGTACTTC.

This clonotype has only a few counts. This chain uses TRBV10-3 with TRBJ2-7, with D hard to call. CDR1 is ENHRY and CDR2 is SYGVKD in the germline V gene. The CDR3 contains 13 residues. The CDR3 region has the DNA TGTGCTCCTGACACTCACGGATCCTACGAGCAGTACTTC. Translation gives CAPDTHGSYEQYF.

This clonotype was detected only a few times. The chain has TRBV18 and TRBJ2-5, with D uncertain. Germline values: CDR1 KGHSH, CDR2 LQKENI. With 1 base removed from V and 5 bases from J, the gap between germline ends came to 11 bases. The CDR3 has 14 amino acids. The CDR3 protein is CASSPLSNAETQYF. The CDR3 DNA reads TGTGCCAGCTCACCACTATCCAACGCCGAGACCCAGTACTTC.

As to this clonotype: The junction does not match germline at one end; this may be a read error. The chain links TRBV29-1 to TRBJ2-1, with 15 bases fitting TRBD2. This CDR3 spans 14 amino acids. Germline-derived CDR1 and CDR2 are SQVTM and ANQGSEA. CDR3 nucleotide sequence: TGCGGCGTGCGGACTAGCGGGAGGGTAGATGAGCAGTTCTTC. This translates into CGVRTSGRVDEQFF.